A selection of T cell receptor beta chains follows, all from one sample in a study of T cells after yellow fever vaccination. A single record per CDR3 protein comes from TCRdb applying MiXCR to the 5' RACE reads. The table includes fewer than 150,000 distinct CDR3 sequences, about 7% detected once. This sample comprised CD4+ T cells sorted from PBMCs, obtained about 49 days after the first yellow fever vaccination. These TCRs come from a man between 18 and 35 years old who received the YFV17D yellow fever vaccine. Both conserved end residues are part of each CDR3. The order of the fields is J gene, D gene, V gene, clone size, CDR3 DNA, CDR3 protein. A D gene is named only where the DNA matches it firmly. Clone size is shown for a subset of rows, as once, few, many or a class of expanded clone.

j_call: TRBJ2-4; d_call: TRBD1; v_call: TRBV6-2/TRBV6-3; clone_size: many; cdr3_nt: TGTGCCAGCAGGGGACAGGGTAGGGGCATTCAGTACTTC; cdr3_aa: CASRGQGRGIQYF
j_call: TRBJ1-5; d_call: NA; v_call: TRBV29-1; clone_size: NA; cdr3_nt: TGCAGCGTTGGCTCGGGGGCGGATCAGCCCCAGCATTTT; cdr3_aa: CSVGSGADQPQHF
j_call: TRBJ1-5; d_call: NA; v_call: TRBV2; clone_size: NA; cdr3_nt: TGTGCCAGCAGTCCCGACCCCCCGCGGCCCCAGCATTTT; cdr3_aa: CASSPDPPRPQHF
j_call: TRBJ2-5; d_call: TRBD1; v_call: TRBV7-7; clone_size: many; cdr3_nt: TGTGCTAGCAGCCGAAGGGGACCGGGACAGGCCCTCCAAGAGACCCAGTACTTC; cdr3_aa: CASSRRGPGQALQETQYF
j_call: TRBJ2-1; d_call: NA; v_call: TRBV6-5; clone_size: many; cdr3_nt: TGTGCCAGCAGTTACAGAGGAAGAGACAATGAGCAGTTCTTC; cdr3_aa: CASSYRGRDNEQFF
j_call: TRBJ1-2; d_call: NA; v_call: TRBV6-2/TRBV6-3; clone_size: many; cdr3_nt: TGTGCCAGCATTCCGGACGGAGCTAACTATGGCTACACCTTC; cdr3_aa: CASIPDGANYGYTF
j_call: TRBJ2-1; d_call: TRBD1; v_call: TRBV5-4; clone_size: many; cdr3_nt: TGTGCCAGCAGCACACCGGGACAGTACAATGAGCAGTTCTTC; cdr3_aa: CASSTPGQYNEQFF
j_call: TRBJ2-7; d_call: TRBD1; v_call: TRBV6-1; clone_size: many; cdr3_nt: TGTGCCAGCAGCCGACAGGGCGAACTCTACGAGCAGTACTTC; cdr3_aa: CASSRQGELYEQYF
j_call: TRBJ1-2; d_call: NA; v_call: TRBV18; clone_size: few; cdr3_nt: TGTGCCAGCGGGGACGGAGATATCTATGGCTACACCTTC; cdr3_aa: CASGDGDIYGYTF
j_call: TRBJ2-1; d_call: NA; v_call: TRBV20-1; clone_size: many; cdr3_nt: TGCAGTGGACCTCCGCTCCTCGGGTCCCGCGAGCAGTTCTTC; cdr3_aa: CSGPPLLGSREQFF
j_call: TRBJ1-6; d_call: NA; v_call: TRBV7-2; clone_size: many; cdr3_nt: TGTGCCAGCAGCCACCCGGGGGATAATTCACCCCTCCACTTT; cdr3_aa: CASSHPGDNSPLHF
j_call: TRBJ1-2; d_call: TRBD1; v_call: TRBV28; clone_size: many; cdr3_nt: TGTGCCAGCATGCGGGACACCAGGGGGAAACTTGGCTACACCTTC; cdr3_aa: CASMRDTRGKLGYTF
j_call: TRBJ2-3; d_call: TRBD1; v_call: TRBV5-1; clone_size: many; cdr3_nt: TGCGCCAGCAGCGCAACAGGGGCGACAGATACGCAGTATTTT; cdr3_aa: CASSATGATDTQYF
j_call: TRBJ1-5; d_call: NA; v_call: TRBV10-3; clone_size: many; cdr3_nt: TGTGCCATCAGTGAGTCGAACCTGGGGGGTCAGGACCAGCCCCAGCATTTT; cdr3_aa: CAISESNLGGQDQPQHF
j_call: TRBJ2-7; d_call: NA; v_call: TRBV6-6; clone_size: many; cdr3_nt: TGTGCCAGCAGTTACACAGGGAACTACGAGCAGTACTTC; cdr3_aa: CASSYTGNYEQYF
j_call: TRBJ1-1; d_call: NA; v_call: TRBV20-1; clone_size: many; cdr3_nt: TGCAGTGCCAGGCTTGTCGGACAGTGGGTCTCTTTCTTT; cdr3_aa: CSARLVGQWVSFF
j_call: TRBJ1-2; d_call: NA; v_call: TRBV5-1; clone_size: few; cdr3_nt: TGCGCCAGCAGCTTGGGACTTGGCTTGAACTATGGCTACACCTTC; cdr3_aa: CASSLGLGLNYGYTF